The entry below describes one TCR beta chain. Antigen specificity is unknown. Only in-frame clones appear in the TCRdb table, and some are missing; sequencing was by immunoSEQ multiplex PCR. The sample has approximately 5,000 clones; around 67% are singletons. This specimen belongs to a study of CD8 T cell repertoires and HIV-1 epitope variants. Looking at the study overall: Controls were a CMV, EBV and flu peptide pool, Ebola AY9 negative control, and no-peptide well. 1M T cells were kept uncultured as a baseline.

CDR3 length: 17 residues. After removal of 7 bases from V and 3 bases from J, the junction contained 14 bases not matched to a gene. The germline gives CDR1 MNHEY, CDR2 SMNVEV (reference sequence). Sequencing input: cultured CD8+ T cells derived from PBMCs. The TCR originated in a male donor with HIV. V gene TRBV27 combines with J gene TRBJ2-2; 7 bases align to TRBD2. In nucleotides, the CDR3 is TGTGCCAGCACCACGGTCGGGCGGGAGCTCGACACCGGGGAGCTGTTTTTT. Residues: CASTTVGRELDTGELFF.